One and the same sample provided the 18 T cell receptor beta chains below, sequenced in a study of T cell responses to AZD1222 COVID-19 vaccine. TCRdb keeps only in-frame clones here, not all; method: immunoSEQ multiplex PCR. This sample has about 170,000 clones, with approximately 93% found just once. The sequencing used peripheral blood, collected on day 0 of AZD1222 vaccination. These receptors originate from an adult in good health.

This clone appeared once. This chain uses TRBV5-1 with TRBJ1-2, with D possibly TRBD1 on 5 matching bases. The germline V and J ends were trimmed by 4 bases and 6 bases, with 13 bases remaining between them. Germline lookup yields CDR1 SGHRS and CDR2 YFSETQ. This CDR3 is built from 13 residues. The CDR3 sequence is CASSVQGGDGYTF. Here the CDR3 DNA reads TGCGCCAGCAGCGTTCAGGGTGGTGATGGCTACACCTTC. Variable domain in full (rest from reference TRBV5-1 and TRBJ1-2): KAGVTQTPRYLIKTRGQQVTLSCSPISGHRSVSWYQQTPGQGLQFLFEYFSETQRNKGNFPGRFSGRQFSNSRSEMNVSTLELGDSALYLCASSVQGGDGYTFGSGTRLTVV.

The J gene is TRBJ2-7, the V gene TRBV10-2; the D gene is possibly TRBD2 (5 bases). Germline V gene data show CDR1 as WSHSY and CDR2 as SAAADI. V was clipped by 6 bases and J by 2 bases, with 11 bases between them. This CDR3 has 13 residues. The CDR3 region is CASRGSNTYEQYF. The CDR3 DNA reads TGCGCCAGCAGGGGGAGTAACACCTACGAGCAGTACTTC.

A few counts support this clone. This chain connects TRBV7-9 to TRBJ2-2, with 9 nucleotides matching TRBD1. The J segment lost 5 bases and the V segment lost 2 bases, leaving 12 bases of the junction unmatched. The CDR3 length is 18 residues. Germline loops: CDR1 SEHNR, CDR2 FQNEAQ (reference sequence). The CDR3, as DNA: TGTGCCAGCAGCTTATTTGGGGGACAGGGCCCTCGGACCGGGGAGCTGTTTTTT. Its protein product is CASSLFGGQGPRTGELFF.

The V and J genes are TRBV27 and TRBJ2-2, with D possibly being TRBD1 (6 bases). V lost 5 bases and J 6 bases, leaving 13 bases between the germline ends. The germline V gene has CDR1 MNHEY and CDR2 SMNVEV (reference sequence). This CDR3 region has 14 residues. The CDR3 reads CASSGTGSPGELFF. The CDR3 DNA is TGTGCCAGCAGTGGTACAGGGTCCCCCGGGGAGCTGTTTTTT.

The rearrangement joins TRBV5-1 to TRBJ1-1, with no clear D. With 3 bases removed from V and 2 bases from J, the gap between germline ends came to 14 bases. The CDR3 has 15 residues. Looked up from germline, CDR1 is SGHRS and CDR2 is YFSETQ. In DNA, the CDR3 is TGCGCCAGCAGCTCGGCCCCGGGCCTAAACACTGAAGCTTTCTTT. It translates to CASSSAPGLNTEAFF.

The rearrangement uses TRBV5-4 and TRBJ1-2, with D possibly matching TRBD1 (5 bases). The CDR3 totals 13 residues. The ends were cut back, 6 bases at V and 4 bases at J, with 13 bases in the middle. CDR1 and CDR2 (germline): SGHNT, YYREEE (reference sequence). This CDR3 is CASTIQVGYGYTF. The DNA for the CDR3 is TGTGCCAGCACGATACAGGTTGGCTATGGCTACACCTTC. Based on the CDR3 plus reference TRBV5-4 and TRBJ1-2, the full variable domain is ETGVTQSPTHLIKTRGQQVTLRCSSQSGHNTVSWYQQALGQGPQFIFQYYREEENGRGNFPPRFSGLQFPNYSSELNVNALELDDSALYLCASTIQVGYGYTFGSGTRLTVV.

This chain joins TRBV3-1 (or the pseudogene TRBV3-2) and TRBJ1-5; D is perhaps TRBD1 (5 bases). Trimming took 0 bases from V and 6 from J, leaving 12 bases between them. In germline, CDR1 is LGHDT, CDR2 YNNKEL (reference sequence). The CDR3 spans 15 residues. The CDR3 DNA follows: TGTGCCAGCAGCCAAGACTCAGGGTCGGGTCAGCCCCAGCATTTT. As protein: CASSQDSGSGQPQHF.

This chain joins TRBV6-5 and TRBJ1-2; no definite D call. Germline V gene sequence: CDR1 MNHEY, CDR2 SVGAGI. The CDR3 is 13 residues long. V lost 0 bases and J 4 bases, leaving 6 bases between the germline ends. The CDR3 nucleotides read TGTGCCAGCAGTTACTCGAGAGCCTATGGCTACACCTTC. This codes for CASSYSRAYGYTF.

The gene calls are TRBV2 and TRBJ1-2; tentatively, D is TRBD1 (6 bases). Germline CDR1 and CDR2: SNHLY and FYNNEI. V shed 8 bases and J shed 5 bases, with 24 bases lying between them. There are 16 residues in the CDR3. The CDR3, as DNA: TGTGCCAGCCTTAAGGCAGGGGCCTCCCATATATATGGCTACACCTTC. Residues: CASLKAGASHIYGYTF. Drawing the rest from reference TRBV2 and TRBJ1-2, the complete variable domain is EPEVTQTPSHQVTQMGQEVILRCVPISNHLYFYWYRQILGQKVEFLVSFYNNEISEKSEIFDDQFSVERPDGSNFTLKIRSTKLEDSAMYFCASLKAGASHIYGYTFGSGTRLTVV.

V gene TRBV28 combines with J gene TRBJ1-5; no definite D call. Germline CDR1 is MDHEN and CDR2 is SYDVKM. CDR3 length equals 16 residues. Between the trimmed V and J ends, which lost 4 bases and 0 bases, there was a span of 13 bases. The CDR3 here is CASSSPPDYSNQPQHF. In DNA, the CDR3 is TGTGCCAGCAGTTCACCGCCAGATTATAGCAATCAGCCCCAGCATTTT.

In its sample, this clone was seen once. The chain uses TRBV29-1 and TRBJ1-1, with D unresolved. Germline V gene sequence: CDR1 SQVTM, CDR2 ANQGSEA. The CDR3 is 13 amino acids. V was pared by 5 bases and J by 1 base, with 11 bases between. CDR3 DNA: TGCAGCGTTTTAGGCCAGAGGAACACTGAAGCTTTCTTT. Its protein product is CSVLGQRNTEAFF.

This sequence joins TRBV7-9 and TRBJ2-7; D perhaps matches TRBD2 (6 bases). Germline V gene lookup returns CDR1 SEHNR and CDR2 FQNEAQ (reference sequence). The length of the CDR3 is 15 residues. V gave up 1 base and J gave up 2 bases, with 12 bases separating them. The CDR3, as DNA: TGTGCCAGCAGCTTAGGCGGGACCCGGACCTACGAGCAGTACTTC. It codes for CASSLGGTRTYEQYF.

This chain connects TRBV10-3 to TRBJ1-5; D unclear. Per germline, CDR1 ENHRY and CDR2 SYGVKD. This CDR3 spans 15 amino acids. The V gene lost 2 bases and the J gene lost 11 bases, with 19 bases spanning the gap. The DNA of the CDR3 is TGTGCCATCAGTGAGCTGATAACTGACCCCAGAGCCCAGCATTTT. As protein: CAISELITDPRAQHF.

The rearrangement joins TRBV19 to TRBJ1-4, with 7 bases fitting TRBD1. CDR3 length equals 17 residues. Trimming at V came to 6 bases and at J to 0 bases, leaving 10 bases not matched to a gene. Germline V gene data show CDR1 as LNHDA and CDR2 as SQIVND (reference sequence). The DNA of the CDR3 is TGTGCCAGTAGCCGGTTTACAGGGGTTGCAACTAATGAAAAACTGTTTTTT. It yields the protein CASSRFTGVATNEKLFF. Full variable domain (outside the CDR3, taken from reference TRBV19 and TRBJ1-4): DGGITQSPKYLFRKEGQNVTLSCEQNLNHDAMYWYRQDPGQGLRLIYYSQIVNDFQKGDIAEGYSVSREKKESFPLTVTSAQKNPTAFYLCASSRFTGVATNEKLFFGSGTQLSVL.

In its sample, this clone was seen a few times. The chain couples TRBV18 to TRBJ2-7, with D tentatively TRBD1 (6 bases). V was trimmed by 0 bases and J by 1 base, leaving 10 bases between them. The CDR3 is 15 amino acids. Germline V gives CDR1 KGHSH, CDR2 LQKENI. The CDR3 region is CASSPPGTRSYEQYF. CDR3 in DNA: TGTGCCAGCTCACCACCTGGGACACGATCCTACGAGCAGTACTTC.

The table lists this clone with a few counts. V and J are TRBV6-5 and TRBJ1-2, with D perhaps TRBD1 (5 bases). Germline values: CDR1 MNHEY, CDR2 SVGAGI. Trimming removed 6 bases from V and 6 bases from J, with 14 bases in between. The CDR3 sequence is 13 residues long. For the CDR3, the DNA is TGTGCCAGCAGCCCGACAGATAGGGATGGCTACACCTTC. This sequence encodes CASSPTDRDGYTF.

This chain uses TRBV5-4 with TRBJ2-1; TRBD2 aligns across 12 bases. The V segment lost 4 bases and the J segment 0 bases; nucleotides outside the gene matches: 11. Looked up from germline, CDR1 is SGHNT and CDR2 is YYREEE (reference sequence). The CDR3 contains 19 residues. As DNA, the CDR3 is TGTGCCAGCAGCCAAAAAGGACTAGCGGGGACCAGCTCCTACAATGAGCAGTTCTTC. It yields the protein CASSQKGLAGTSSYNEQFF. Filled out from reference TRBV5-4 and TRBJ2-1, the complete variable domain reads ETGVTQSPTHLIKTRGQQVTLRCSSQSGHNTVSWYQQALGQGPQFIFQYYREEENGRGNFPPRFSGLQFPNYSSELNVNALELDDSALYLCASSQKGLAGTSSYNEQFFGPGTRLTVL.

This sequence joins TRBV11-3 and TRBJ2-1, with 8 bases aligning to TRBD2. V shed 1 base, J shed 4 bases, and the junction held 6 bases outside the gene matches. Germline-derived CDR1 and CDR2 are SGHNT and YENEEA. CDR3 length: 16 amino acids. Written as DNA, the CDR3 is TGTGCCAGCAGCTTAGGAGGCCAGCGGGGGTACAATGAGCAGTTCTTC. Translating it yields CASSLGGQRGYNEQFF.